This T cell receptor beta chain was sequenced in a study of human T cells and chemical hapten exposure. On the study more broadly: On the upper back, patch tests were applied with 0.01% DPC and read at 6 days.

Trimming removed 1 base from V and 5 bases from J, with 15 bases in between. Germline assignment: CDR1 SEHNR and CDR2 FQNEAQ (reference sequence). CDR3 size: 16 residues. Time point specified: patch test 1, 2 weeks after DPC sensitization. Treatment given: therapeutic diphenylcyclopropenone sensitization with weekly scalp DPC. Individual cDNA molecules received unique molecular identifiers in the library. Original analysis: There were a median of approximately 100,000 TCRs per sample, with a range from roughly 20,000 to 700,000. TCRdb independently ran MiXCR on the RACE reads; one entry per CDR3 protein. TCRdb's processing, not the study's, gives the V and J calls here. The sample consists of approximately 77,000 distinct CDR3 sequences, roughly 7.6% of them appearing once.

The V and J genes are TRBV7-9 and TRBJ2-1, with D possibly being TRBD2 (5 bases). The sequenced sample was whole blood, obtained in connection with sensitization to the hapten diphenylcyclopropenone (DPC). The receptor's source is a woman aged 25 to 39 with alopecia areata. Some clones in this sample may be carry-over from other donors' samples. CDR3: CASSLVSPSNHNEQFF. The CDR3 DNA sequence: TGTGCCAGCAGCTTAGTTTCGCCTAGCAACCACAATGAGCAGTTCTTC.